This TCR beta chain stems from a study of T cell responses to AZD1222 COVID-19 vaccine. The data were produced by immunoSEQ multiplex PCR, yet TCRdb's version contains in-frame clones alone and is incomplete. The sample includes some 150,000 clones, more than 75% of them seen just once. This CDR3 is 13 amino acids long. CDR1 is SGHNT and CDR2 is YYREEE in the germline V gene (reference sequence). J lost 7 bases, V lost 2 bases, and 3 bases had no gene match. About this clone itself: Its antigen is undetermined.

Overall study findings and caveats: Baseline testing showed seropositivity in only 6 or 7 AZD1222 recipients. Donor demographics were predominantly white British with a female majority; clonal diversity may be underestimated.

The receptor's source is an adult who received the AZD1222 COVID-19 vaccine. The chain employs TRBV5-4 and TRBJ2-1, with TRBD2 identical over 7 bases. Sample: peripheral blood, taken 28 days after the second AZD1222 dose. CDR3 in amino acids: CASSFPGGNEQFF. Written as DNA, the CDR3 is TGTGCCAGCAGCTTCCCCGGGGGGAATGAGCAGTTCTTC.